A single sample gave rise to the 26 T cell receptor beta chains below, sequenced in a study of Ad26.COV2.S vaccination and SARS-CoV-2 variants. This table comes from immunoSEQ multiplex PCR, and its TCRdb copy is limited to in-frame clones, with some not included. Of around 340,000 clones listed, approximately 86% are singletons. Sample treatment: some 20 received Ad26.COV2.S at low or high dose, single or two shots; five or six received placebo; per-sample allocation not given. Sample collection was performed on day 63 after the first vaccine or placebo injection. The specimen comprised peripheral blood, sampled in a trial of Ad26.COV2.S vaccine versus placebo. The receptors were gathered from a person aged 18-60 years who received the Ad26.COV2.S COVID-19 vaccine or a placebo.

The genes are TRBV16 and TRBJ1-5; D is uncertain. V lost 0 bases and J 2 bases, leaving 5 bases between the germline ends. The CDR3 covers 14 residues. The germline gives CDR1 KGHSY, CDR2 FQNENV. CDR3 amino acids: CASSQSSGNQPQHF. The DNA of the CDR3 is TGTGCCAGCAGCCAATCGTCCGGCAATCAGCCCCAGCATTTT.

This clone was counted between two and nine times. CDR3 protein: CASSLGGSLSYEQYF. The CDR3 region has the DNA TGCGCCAGCAGCTTGGGAGGCAGCCTCTCCTACGAGCAGTACTTC. The chain employs TRBV5-1 and TRBJ2-7, with no clear D. CDR1 is SGHRS and CDR2 is YFSETQ in the germline V gene. V was clipped by 0 bases and J by 0 bases, with 10 bases between them. The CDR3 loop spans 15 amino acids.

This clone has just one count. V is TRBV28 and J is TRBJ2-7; 9 bases match TRBD2. Germline values: CDR1 MDHEN, CDR2 SYDVKM. The CDR3 sequence is 15 residues long. Trimming removed 7 bases from V and 5 bases from J; junction bases left unmatched: 12. The CDR3 loop is CASTPWREGRHEQYF. The CDR3 coding sequence is TGTGCCAGCACCCCCTGGCGGGAGGGCCGACACGAGCAGTACTTC.

This chain connects TRBV9 to TRBJ2-5; D is unresolved. The CDR3 extends over 15 amino acids. Trimming removed 0 bases from V and 3 bases from J, with 12 bases in between. Looked up from germline, CDR1 is SGDLS and CDR2 is YYNGEE. The CDR3 here is CASSVGRMGEETQYF. The CDR3 nucleotides read TGTGCCAGCAGCGTAGGTAGGATGGGCGAAGAGACCCAGTACTTC.

The chain recombines TRBV9 with TRBJ1-1; D not certain. This CDR3 is 13 amino acids long. The germline V gene encodes CDR1 SGDLS and CDR2 YYNGEE. Trimming took off 3 bases at V and 10 bases at J, with 16 bases between the two ends. The CDR3 here is CASSGDPPRGAFF. Here the CDR3 DNA reads TGTGCCAGCAGCGGAGACCCTCCCCGGGGAGCTTTCTTT.

The chain joins TRBV28 to TRBJ1-2; 8 bases line up with TRBD1. Looked up from germline, CDR1 is MDHEN and CDR2 is SYDVKM. V lost 4 bases and J lost 8; bases outside the gene matches: 6. The CDR3 contains 13 residues. The CDR3 spells CASSSNYRGGYTF. CDR3 nucleotides: TGTGCCAGCAGTTCGAATTACAGGGGGGGCTACACCTTC.

This chain connects TRBV28 to TRBJ2-1; D possibly corresponds to TRBD1 (6 bases). The CDR3 spans 16 residues. Looked up from germline, CDR1 is MDHEN and CDR2 is SYDVKM. Trimming left V 6 bases short and J 4 bases short, with 19 bases between. The DNA for the CDR3 is TGTGCCAGCAGCCCAGGCGGCCAGGGGTTTTACAATGAGCAGTTCTTC. It yields the protein CASSPGGQGFYNEQFF.

The rearrangement joins TRBV6-5 to TRBJ2-7; 8 nucleotides line up with TRBD1. J gave up 3 bases and V 6 bases, and 10 bases lay outside the gene matches. The CDR3 length is 15 residues. CDR1 is MNHEY, CDR2 SVGAGI, per germline. For the CDR3, the DNA is TGTGCCAGCAGGCCGCCCGGGACAGGCTTCTACGAGCAGTACTTC. Its protein product is CASRPPGTGFYEQYF.

The genes are TRBV28 and TRBJ1-5; possibly TRBD1 for D (6 bases). The germline gives CDR1 MDHEN, CDR2 SYDVKM. The CDR3 length is 14 residues. Trimming removed 6 bases at V and 6 bases at J, with 15 bases between. CDR3 in DNA: TGTGCCAGCAGACGAAAGACAGGTTTTCAGCCCCAGCATTTT. Translating gives CASRRKTGFQPQHF.

This clone is a singleton in its sample. This chain links TRBV11-2 with TRBJ2-5; D is possibly TRBD2 (5 bases). The CDR3 contains 16 residues. The V gene lost 4 bases and the J gene lost 0 bases, with 15 bases spanning the gap. Germline CDR1 and CDR2: SGHAT and FQNNGV. CDR3 sequence: CASSSPPGVYQETQYF. The DNA of the CDR3 is TGTGCCAGCAGCTCACCCCCCGGGGTGTACCAAGAGACCCAGTACTTC.

The V gene is TRBV6-2 or TRBV6-3, the J gene TRBJ2-1; no clear D. Germline assignment: CDR1 MNHEY and CDR2 SVGEGT. CDR3 length: 14 amino acids. V lost 1 base and J 3 bases, leaving 7 bases between the germline ends. In nucleotides, the CDR3 is TGTGCCAGCAGTTACTTGGGCAGCTACAATGAGCAGTTCTTC. Amino acid sequence: CASSYLGSYNEQFF.

With regard to this clone: The identical CDR3 is also encoded by other nucleotide sequences in the sample. The chain is built from TRBV7-2 and TRBJ1-1; D unresolved. CDR3 length: 12 residues. Germline V gene data show CDR1 as SGHTA and CDR2 as FQGNSA. V lost 2 bases and J 5 bases, leaving 6 bases between the germline ends. This CDR3 is CASSLRRTEAFF. The CDR3 nucleotides read TGTGCCAGCAGCTTACGGAGGACTGAAGCTTTCTTT. Looking up the rest from reference TRBV7-2 and TRBJ1-1 gives the full variable domain: GAGVSQSPSNKVTEKGKDVELRCDPISGHTALYWYRQSLGQGLEFLIYFQGNSAPDKSGLPSDRFSAERTGGSVSTLTIQRTQQEDSAVYLCASSLRRTEAFFGQGTRLTVV.

This clone was found a few times. The rearrangement links TRBV7-2 to TRBJ2-7; no reliable D call. The CDR3 spans 12 residues. CDR1 SGHTA and CDR2 FQGNSA come from the germline V gene. Trimming pared 5 bases from V and 3 bases from J, leaving 8 bases between. DNA for the CDR3: TGTGCCAGCAGCCGCTTGAACTACGAGCAGTACTTC. Protein product: CASSRLNYEQYF.

The chain carries TRBV6-5 and TRBJ1-4; a possible D gene is TRBD1 (5 bases). CDR1 and CDR2 (germline): MNHEY, SVGAGI. Deletions cut 8 bases from V and 3 bases from J, with 13 bases between. CDR3 length equals 14 residues. CDR3 DNA sequence: TGTGCCAGCGCACCTGACAGCGCTAATGAAAAACTGTTTTTT. This codes for CASAPDSANEKLFF.

The V and J genes are TRBV7-2 and TRBJ2-1, with 14 nucleotides matching TRBD2. Germline V gene data show CDR1 as SGHTA and CDR2 as FQGNSA. V lost 5 bases and J lost 0; bases outside the gene matches: 3. The CDR3 runs 17 residues. CDR3 in DNA: TGTGCCAGCAGCGGGACTAGCGGGAGATACTCCTACAATGAGCAGTTCTTC. As protein: CASSGTSGRYSYNEQFF.

The genes are TRBV24-1 and TRBJ2-4; D unresolved. Germline V gene sequence: CDR1 KGHDR, CDR2 SFDVKD. The V end lost 7 bases, the J end lost 0 bases, and 9 bases lay between the germline ends. CDR3 length: 14 amino acids. CDR3 DNA: TGTGCCACCAGAAGTGCAGGAGCCAAAAACATTCAGTACTTC. Its protein is CATRSAGAKNIQYF.

This chain uses TRBV30 with TRBJ1-5; no firm D call. CDR1 is GTSNPN, CDR2 SVGIG, per germline (reference sequence). V lost 2 bases, J lost 3 bases, and 8 bases lay in between. The CDR3 loop spans 13 amino acids. CDR3 sequence reads: CAWSPEYNQPQHF. The CDR3 DNA is TGTGCCTGGAGTCCCGAGTACAATCAGCCCCAGCATTTT. The variable domain in full, with the rest retrieved from reference TRBV30 and TRBJ1-5, is SQTIHQWPATLVQPVGSPLSLECTVEGTSNPNLYWYRQAAGRGLQLLFYSVGIGQISSEVPQNLSASRPQDRQFILSSKKLLLSDSGFYLCAWSPEYNQPQHFGDGTRLSIL.

Concerning this clone: The sample has other DNA sequences that encode this CDR3 too. The chain couples TRBV19 to TRBJ1-5; 11 bases agree with TRBD1. J lost 7 bases, V lost 5 bases, and 7 bases had no gene match. Looked up from germline, CDR1 is LNHDA and CDR2 is SQIVND (reference sequence). This CDR3 comprises 15 residues. In DNA form, the CDR3 reads TGTGCCAGTAGTGGGACAGGGGGTTGGGGCCAGCCCCAGCATTTT. Its translation: CASSGTGGWGQPQHF.

The genes are TRBV3-1 (or the pseudogene TRBV3-2) and TRBJ2-3, with 9 bases that match TRBD2. V was pared by 0 bases and J by 2 bases, with 6 bases of the junction left unmatched. The CDR3 is made up of 17 amino acids. Germline V gene sequence: CDR1 LGHDT, CDR2 YNNKEL (reference sequence). CDR3 in DNA: TGTGCCAGCAGCCAAGAGTCTAGCGGGGCCCCCACAGATACGCAGTATTTT. Protein: CASSQESSGAPTDTQYF.

The V gene is TRBV18, the J gene TRBJ2-7; possibly TRBD1 for D (6 bases). The V and J ends lost 0 bases and 0 bases respectively, with 9 bases between them. CDR1 and CDR2 from the germline V gene are KGHSH and LQKENI. This CDR3 comprises 15 residues. CDR3 bases: TGTGCCAGCTCACCACCTCGGGACACCTCCTACGAGCAGTACTTC. Residues: CASSPPRDTSYEQYF.

The chain combines TRBV5-1 with TRBJ2-2, with TRBD1 identical over 11 bases. This CDR3 spans 16 amino acids. Germline CDR1 is SGHRS and CDR2 is YFSETQ. J lost 2 bases, V lost 4 bases, and 4 bases had no gene match. The CDR3, as DNA: TGCGCCAGCAGCCGGGGACAGGGGGTTAACACCGGGGAGCTGTTTTTT. Protein product: CASSRGQGVNTGELFF.

The chain employs TRBV18 and TRBJ2-5; 8 positions match TRBD2. Trimming cost V 3 bases and J 4 bases; bases outside gene matches: 7. CDR1 is KGHSH and CDR2 is LQKENI in the germline V gene. This CDR3 region has 15 residues. The CDR3 sequence is CASSPGSGGGETQYF. The DNA of the CDR3 is TGTGCCAGCTCACCGGGCAGCGGGGGCGGAGAGACCCAGTACTTC.

The chain has TRBV3-1 (or the pseudogene TRBV3-2) and TRBJ2-1, with 12 bases identical to TRBD2. Germline V gene lookup returns CDR1 LGHDT and CDR2 YNNKEL (reference sequence). The CDR3 has 15 residues. Germline trimming cut 3 bases from V and 10 bases from J; bases unmatched to any gene: 7. The CDR3 DNA reads as TGTGCCAGCAGCCACTCTAGCGGGAGGGCCAGGGAGCAGTTCTTC. Translation gives CASSHSSGRAREQFF.

The rearrangement joins TRBV4-3 to TRBJ1-4; maybe TRBD1 (5 bases). Trimming took 1 base from V and 8 from J, leaving 17 bases between them. Germline CDR1 and CDR2: LGHNA and YSLEER. The CDR3 runs 16 residues. The CDR3 loop reads CASSQAYPPGLEKLFF. CDR3 nucleotide sequence: TGCGCCAGCAGCCAAGCCTACCCACCGGGACTGGAAAAACTGTTTTTT.

The chain carries TRBV5-4 and TRBJ1-4, with 9 bases identical to TRBD1. V dropped 2 bases and J dropped 5; count of bases not matched to a gene: 4. Germline V gene data show CDR1 as SGHNT and CDR2 as YYREEE (reference sequence). The CDR3 extends over 15 amino acids. In nucleotides, the CDR3 is TGTGCCAGCAGCTTCTCCGGGACAGGGAATGAAAAACTGTTTTTT. It yields the protein CASSFSGTGNEKLFF.

CDR3 coding DNA: TGTGCCAGCCAGGGACAGCGAAATCAGCCCCAGCATTTT. This sequence encodes CASQGQRNQPQHF. V is TRBV27 and J is TRBJ1-5; 7 nucleotides match TRBD1. The CDR3 loop spans 13 amino acids. The germline CDR1 and CDR2 sequences are MNHEY and SMNVEV (reference sequence). Trimming cost V 8 bases and J 4 bases; bases outside gene matches: 5.